This TCR beta chain appears in the sequencing data of a study of OX40 agonist ivuxolimab in advanced cancers. Libraries were prepared by immunoSEQ multiplex PCR; TCRdb keeps only in-frame clonotypes and omits some of them. Among about 70,000 clones listed, about 84% were seen once. About this clone: Its antigen remains unknown.

V was clipped by 7 bases and J by 0 bases, with 12 bases between them. The germline gives CDR1 SGHTA, CDR2 FQGTGA. The CDR3 spans 14 residues. General study results and limits: There were also nonresponders showing low normalized T-cell clonal expansion. Relative to CD4+, CD8+ T cells held more expanded clones on average.

The chain links TRBV7-3 to TRBJ1-1; TRBD1 might be the D (5 bases). This specimen consisted of CD4+ or CD8+ T cells sorted from blood, obtained in a trial of the OX40 agonist ivuxolimab. This clonotype was sampled from an adult with an advanced solid tumor such as melanoma, head and neck, liver or kidney cancer. CDR3 nucleotides: TGTGCCAGCACCCTAGACAGATTGAACACTGAAGCTTTCTTT. Its translation is CASTLDRLNTEAFF. Variable domain in full (rest from reference TRBV7-3 and TRBJ1-1): GAGVSQTPSNKVTEKGKYVELRCDPISGHTALYWYRQSLGQGPEFLIYFQGTGAADDSGLPNDRFFAVRPEGSVSTLKIQRTERGDSAVYLCASTLDRLNTEAFFGQGTRLTVV.